This T cell receptor (beta chain) was profiled in a study of shared clonotypes between healthy human individuals. For this clone: In the same sample, other DNA sequences code for this CDR3.

Naive CD8 populations comprised CD45RO-negative cells positively selected for CCR7, excluding terminally differentiated effector memory CD45RA+ cells. Here immunoSEQ multiplex PCR was the method, and the copy in TCRdb shows in-frame clones only, minus some. The table shows some 1,900,000 clones, with about 95% occurring only once. With 6 bases removed from V and 2 bases from J, the gap between germline ends came to 5 bases. Germline CDR1 is MNHNS and CDR2 is SASEGT. This CDR3 contains 11 residues. The rearrangement uses TRBV6-1 and TRBJ2-7, with D perhaps being TRBD1 or TRBD2 (5 bases each). The sequence derives from a man between 18 and 29 years old in good health. The source material was naive CD8+ T cells sorted from blood. Written as DNA, the CDR3 is TGTGCCAGCAGGGGGGCCTACGAGCAGTACTTC. It yields the protein CASRGAYEQYF.